The 3 T cell receptor beta chains given below trace back to one sample, sequenced in a study of read filtering for tumor transcriptome and immune sequencing. This library used roughly 400 ng RNA and molecular barcoded adaptors spanning alpha/delta and beta/gamma chains. A single record per CDR3 protein comes from TCRdb applying MiXCR to the reads. The sample has roughly 69,000 distinct CDR3 sequences, over 11% seen once. The sequencing input was a population of CD138-negative cells sorted from bone marrow. The receptors stem from a donor at least 40 years old with multiple myeloma.

This clonotype showed up many times. This chain uses TRBV12-3 or TRBV12-4 with TRBJ2-7; D remains ambiguous. The V end lost 5 bases, the J end lost 6 bases, and 20 bases lay between the germline ends. This CDR3 has 15 amino acids. This CDR3 is CASSPLTKASGEQYF. The CDR3 DNA reads as TGTGCCAGCAGTCCTCTGACAAAGGCGTCGGGCGAGCAGTACTTC.

The sample holds many counts of this clonotype. The chain uses TRBV20-1 and TRBJ1-5; 7 nucleotides agree with TRBD1. This CDR3 contains 14 residues. Germline assignment: CDR1 DFQATT and CDR2 SNEGSKA (reference sequence). Unmatched junction bases numbered 8, after V lost 6 bases and J lost 3 bases. The CDR3 nucleotides read TGCAGTGCACCCGGACAGGTCATCAATCAGCCCCAGCATTTT. Translated: CSAPGQVINQPQHF.

This clonotype was seen ten or more times. The J gene is TRBJ2-1, the V gene TRBV29-1; D is uncertain. The V gene's germline CDR1 is SQVTM and CDR2 ANQGSEA. The CDR3 has 12 residues. The V end lost 4 bases, the J end lost 6 bases, and 10 bases lay between the germline ends. CDR3 bases: TGCAGCGTTGGTAGGGTGGGCAATGAGCAGTTCTTC. This sequence encodes CSVGRVGNEQFF.